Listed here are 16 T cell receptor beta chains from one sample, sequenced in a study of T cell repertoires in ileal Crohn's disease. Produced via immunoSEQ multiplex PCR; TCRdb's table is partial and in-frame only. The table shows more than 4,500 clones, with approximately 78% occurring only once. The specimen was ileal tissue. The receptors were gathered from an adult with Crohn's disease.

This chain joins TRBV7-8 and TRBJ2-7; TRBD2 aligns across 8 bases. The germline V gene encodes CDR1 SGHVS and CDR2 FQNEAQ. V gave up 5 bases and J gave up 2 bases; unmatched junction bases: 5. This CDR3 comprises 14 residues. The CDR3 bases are TGTGCCAGCAGCCTCCAGACTAGCGCCTACGAGCAGTACTTC. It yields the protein CASSLQTSAYEQYF.

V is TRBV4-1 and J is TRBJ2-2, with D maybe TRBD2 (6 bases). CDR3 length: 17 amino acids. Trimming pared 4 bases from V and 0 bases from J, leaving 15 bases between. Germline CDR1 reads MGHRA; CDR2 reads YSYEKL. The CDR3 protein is CASSPLGGDPNTGELFF. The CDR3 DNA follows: TGCGCCAGCAGCCCCCTTGGAGGGGACCCGAACACCGGGGAGCTGTTTTTT.

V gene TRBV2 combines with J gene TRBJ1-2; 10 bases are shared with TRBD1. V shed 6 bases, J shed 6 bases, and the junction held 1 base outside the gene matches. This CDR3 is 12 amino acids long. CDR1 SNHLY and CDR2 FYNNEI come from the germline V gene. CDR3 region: CASRTGGNGYTF. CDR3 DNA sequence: TGTGCCAGCAGGACAGGGGGCAATGGCTACACCTTC. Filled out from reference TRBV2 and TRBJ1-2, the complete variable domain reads EPEVTQTPSHQVTQMGQEVILRCVPISNHLYFYWYRQILGQKVEFLVSFYNNEISEKSEIFDDQFSVERPDGSNFTLKIRSTKLEDSAMYFCASRTGGNGYTFGSGTRLTVV.

The CDR3 region has the DNA TGCGCCAGCAGGCAACAGCCTTATGGCAATCAGCCCCAGCATTTT. Protein: CASRQQPYGNQPQHF. This sequence joins TRBV5-1 and TRBJ1-5; D is uncertain. In germline, CDR1 is SGHRS, CDR2 YFSETQ. V dropped 5 bases and J dropped 2 bases, with 14 bases sitting between them. The CDR3 sequence is 15 residues long.

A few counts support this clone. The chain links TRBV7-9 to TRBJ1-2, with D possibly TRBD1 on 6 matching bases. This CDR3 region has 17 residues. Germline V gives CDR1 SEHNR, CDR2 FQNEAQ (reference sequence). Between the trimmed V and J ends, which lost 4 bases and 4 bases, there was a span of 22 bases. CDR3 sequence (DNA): TGTGCCAGCAGCTCCTACGGCAGACAGGCTCGTGGCTATGGCTACACCTTC. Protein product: CASSSYGRQARGYGYTF.

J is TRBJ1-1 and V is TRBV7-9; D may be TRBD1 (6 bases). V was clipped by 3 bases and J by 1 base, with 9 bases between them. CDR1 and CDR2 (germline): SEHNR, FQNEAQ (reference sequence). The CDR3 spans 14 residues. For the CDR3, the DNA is TGTGCCAGCAGCTTGGGACAAACGAACACTGAAGCTTTCTTT. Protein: CASSLGQTNTEAFF.

The CDR3 sequence: CASRLAGAQYF. The DNA of the CDR3 is TGTGCCAGCCGGCTAGCGGGGGCGCAGTACTTC. The chain couples TRBV2 to TRBJ2-7; 10 nucleotides agree with TRBD2. The CDR3 runs 11 residues. Germline CDR1 is SNHLY and CDR2 is FYNNEI. Germline trimming cut 8 bases from V and 9 bases from J; bases unmatched to any gene: 4.

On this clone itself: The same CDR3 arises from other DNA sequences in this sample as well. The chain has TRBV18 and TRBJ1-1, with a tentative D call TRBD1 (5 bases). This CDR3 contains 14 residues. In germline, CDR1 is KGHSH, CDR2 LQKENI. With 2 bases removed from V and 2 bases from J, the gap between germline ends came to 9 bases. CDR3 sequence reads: CASSPGHLNTEAFF. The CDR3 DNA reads TGTGCCAGCTCACCAGGACACCTAAACACTGAAGCTTTCTTT.

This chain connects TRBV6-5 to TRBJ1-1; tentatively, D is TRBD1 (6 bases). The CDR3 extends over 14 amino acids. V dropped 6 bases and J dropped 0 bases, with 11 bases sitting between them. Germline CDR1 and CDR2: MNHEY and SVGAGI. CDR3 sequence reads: CASSGQTMNTEAFF. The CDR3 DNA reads TGTGCCAGCAGCGGACAGACCATGAACACTGAAGCTTTCTTT.

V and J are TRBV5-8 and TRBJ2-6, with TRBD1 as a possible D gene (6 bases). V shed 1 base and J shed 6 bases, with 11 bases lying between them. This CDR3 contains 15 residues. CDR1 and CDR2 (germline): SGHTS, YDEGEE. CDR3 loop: CASSLTQGAANVLTF. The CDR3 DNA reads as TGTGCCAGCAGCTTGACACAGGGTGCGGCCAACGTCCTGACTTTC. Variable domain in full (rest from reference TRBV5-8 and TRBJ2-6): EAGVTQSPTHLIKTRGQQATLRCSPISGHTSVYWYQQALGLGLQFLLWYDEGEERNRGNFPPRFSGRQFPNYSSELNVNALELEDSALYLCASSLTQGAANVLTFGAGSRLTVL.

The CDR3 reads CASSQGGASGYNEQFF. The DNA for the CDR3 is TGTGCCAGCAGCCAAGGAGGGGCTAGCGGATACAATGAGCAGTTCTTC. The chain couples TRBV5-4 to TRBJ2-1, with TRBD2 identical over 7 bases. With 4 bases clipped from V and 4 bases from J, the junction kept 11 bases outside the gene matches. Germline V gene lookup returns CDR1 SGHNT and CDR2 YYREEE (reference sequence). This CDR3 is built from 16 residues.

The CDR3 DNA is TGTGCCAGCAGTGTACCCAGGGGTACCCACCAGAATGTCATCGAGCAGTACTTC. Its protein is CASSVPRGTHQNVIEQYF. The rearrangement uses TRBV2 and TRBJ2-7, with D perhaps matching TRBD1 (6 bases). Germline V gene data show CDR1 as SNHLY and CDR2 as FYNNEI. This CDR3 spans 18 amino acids. V was pared by 4 bases and J by 6 bases, with 28 bases between.

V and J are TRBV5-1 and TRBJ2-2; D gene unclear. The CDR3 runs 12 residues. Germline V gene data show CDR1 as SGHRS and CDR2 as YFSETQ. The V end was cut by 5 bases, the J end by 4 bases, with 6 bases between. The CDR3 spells CASRDSTGELFF. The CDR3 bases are TGCGCCAGCAGAGATAGCACCGGGGAGCTGTTTTTT. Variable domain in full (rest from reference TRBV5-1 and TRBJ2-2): KAGVTQTPRYLIKTRGQQVTLSCSPISGHRSVSWYQQTPGQGLQFLFEYFSETQRNKGNFPGRFSGRQFSNSRSEMNVSTLELGDSALYLCASRDSTGELFFGEGSRLTVL.

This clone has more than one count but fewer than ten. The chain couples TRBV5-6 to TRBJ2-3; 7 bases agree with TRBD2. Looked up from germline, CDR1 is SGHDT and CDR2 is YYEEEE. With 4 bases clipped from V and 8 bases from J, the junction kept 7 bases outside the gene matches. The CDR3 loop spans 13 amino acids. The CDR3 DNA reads TGTGCCAGCAGCACCACTAGCGCCGGTACGCAGTATTTT. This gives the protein CASSTTSAGTQYF. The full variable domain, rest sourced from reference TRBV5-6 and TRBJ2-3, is DAGVTQSPTHLIKTRGQQVTLRCSPKSGHDTVSWYQQALGQGPQFIFQYYEEEERQRGNFPDRFSGHQFPNYSSELNVNALLLGDSALYLCASSTTSAGTQYFGPGTRLTVL.

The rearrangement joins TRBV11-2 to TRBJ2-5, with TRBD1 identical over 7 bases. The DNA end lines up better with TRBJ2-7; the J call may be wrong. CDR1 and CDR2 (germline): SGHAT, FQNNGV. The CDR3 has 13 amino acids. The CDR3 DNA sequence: TGTGCCAGCAGCCCCCGACAGGGCCTCGAGCAGTACTTC. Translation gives CASSPRQGLEQYF.

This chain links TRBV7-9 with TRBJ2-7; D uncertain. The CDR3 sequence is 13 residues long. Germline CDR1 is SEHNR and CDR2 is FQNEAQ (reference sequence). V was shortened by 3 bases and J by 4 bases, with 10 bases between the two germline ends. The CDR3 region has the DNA TGTGCCAGCAGCTTTTGGCCCCAATACGAGCAGTACTTC. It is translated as CASSFWPQYEQYF.